One TCR beta chain is described in this entry. TCRdb's copy holds only in-frame clones and misses some; the assay was immunoSEQ multiplex PCR. Of just over 95,000 clones in the sample, 85% to 90% were seen once. V gave up 1 base and J gave up 4 bases; unmatched junction bases: 11. CDR3 length equals 20 residues. From germline, CDR1 is SGHVS and CDR2 FNYEAQ. This specimen comes from a study of OX40 agonist ivuxolimab in advanced cancers. The clonotype comes from an adult with an advanced solid tumor such as melanoma, head and neck, liver or kidney cancer. The chain has TRBV7-6 and TRBJ2-2, with 14 positions matching TRBD2. The sample in question was CD4+ or CD8+ T cells sorted from blood, obtained in a trial of the OX40 agonist ivuxolimab. CDR3 in DNA: TGTGCCAGCAGCTTAGGGCCCGTTGGACTAGCGGGGGGTCTCACCGGGGAGCTGTTTTTT. Amino acids: CASSLGPVGLAGGLTGELFF.